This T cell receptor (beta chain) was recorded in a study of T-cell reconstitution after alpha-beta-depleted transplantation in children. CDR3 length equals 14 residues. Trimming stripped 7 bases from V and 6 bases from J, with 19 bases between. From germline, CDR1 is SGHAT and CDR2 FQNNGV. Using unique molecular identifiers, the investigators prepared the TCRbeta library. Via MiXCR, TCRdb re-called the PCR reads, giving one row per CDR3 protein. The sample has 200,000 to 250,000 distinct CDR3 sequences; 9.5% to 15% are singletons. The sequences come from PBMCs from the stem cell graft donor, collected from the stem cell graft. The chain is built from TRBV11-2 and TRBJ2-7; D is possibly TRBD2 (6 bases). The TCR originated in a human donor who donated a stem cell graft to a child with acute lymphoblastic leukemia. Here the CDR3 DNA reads TGTGCCAGCACTCCCCGGGCGGGACCTGGCGAGCAGTACTTC. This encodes CASTPRAGPGEQYF. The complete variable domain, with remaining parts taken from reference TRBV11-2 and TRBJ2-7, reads EAGVAQSPRYKIIEKRQSVAFWCNPISGHATLYWYQQILGQGPKLLIQFQNNGVVDDSQLPKDRFSAERLKGVDSTLKIQPAKLEDSAVYLCASTPRAGPGEQYFGPGTRLTVT.